This TCR beta chain was retrieved from a study of OX40 agonist ivuxolimab in advanced cancers. In the study overall: Partial responses were recorded for three patients, including one with hepatocellular carcinoma and two with cutaneous melanoma. Study-level results: On average, CD8+ T cells had more expanded clones than CD4+.

As concerns this clone: Its antigen is undetermined.

Assay: immunoSEQ multiplex PCR; the TCRdb copy retains only in-frame clones and omits some. The sample lists approximately 76,000 clones, approximately 83% occurring once. This CDR3 is built from 16 residues. Germline V lookup: CDR1 SQVTM, CDR2 ANQGSEA. After removal of 1 base from V and 5 bases from J, the junction contained 8 bases not matched to a gene. The genes are TRBV29-1 and TRBJ2-2; the match to TRBD1 covers 9 bases. Sequenced material: CD4+ or CD8+ T cells sorted from blood, taken in a trial of the OX40 agonist ivuxolimab. The receptor was derived from an adult with an advanced solid tumor such as melanoma, head and neck, liver or kidney cancer. The CDR3 region has the DNA TGCAGCGTTGAAGCTGGGACAGGGAAGCGTACCGGGGAGCTGTTTTTT. Translating it yields CSVEAGTGKRTGELFF.